A selection of T cell receptor beta chains follows, all from one sample in a study of cytomegalovirus exposure and HLA in healthy donors. The assay was immunoSEQ multiplex PCR, and TCRdb's table has in-frame clones only and misses some. The sample includes 150,000 to 170,000 clones, about 84% of them seen just once. Sequenced material: PBMCs. These receptors were taken from a woman aged 40 to 49 in good health and CMV-seropositive. CDR3s include the opening cysteine and the closing phenylalanine or tryptophan. D genes are given only for firm matches.

D	V	CDR3
.	TRBV7-2	CASSLAPGNNYGYTF
TRBD2	TRBV11-2	CASRSIAGGFHNEQFF
.	TRBV11-2	CASSLAWDLTYEQYF
.	TRBV18	CASSPGRETQYF
.	TRBV9	CASSVARTGELFF
.	TRBV18	CASSLASTDTQYF
.	TRBV10-3	CAISESMQGFNEQFF
TRBD1	TRBV28	CASRTGGVQQYF
.	TRBV7-9	CASSLTPQDTGELFF
.	TRBV6-5	CASSPIYGGGTEAFF
TRBD2	TRBV6-6	CASTGTSVSYEQYF
TRBD1	TRBV25-1	CASSAPRQGTGELFF
TRBD2	TRBV9	CASSVTTPGLAGGLYYNEQFF
.	TRBV27	CASSFNTNYGYTF
.	TRBV11-2	CASSLSRTDNEKLFF
.	TRBV11-3	CASSLRTGAGLAGEQFF
TRBD2	TRBV15	CATSRDWLAGSLGPSTDTQYF
.	TRBV11-2	CASSATMGSYEQYF
TRBD2	TRBV5-1	CASSPRLAGQTDTQYF
TRBD2	TRBV19	CASSTPSGGDTGELFF
.	TRBV7-8	CASSLVSPPIYF
.	TRBV30	CAWGSLSGRQFF
.	TRBV25-1	CASRAAFEGGGYTF
.	TRBV11-2	CASSVRDWRYNEQFF
TRBD1	TRBV6-1	CASSWAGGAPQPQHF
TRBD1	TRBV25-1	CASSNLGQTYGYTF
TRBD1	TRBV6-6	CASSTGPDRVTNEQFF
.	TRBV6-1	CASTLAIHSYEQYF
.	TRBV28	CASSPWGRGYTF
TRBD1	TRBV10-1	CASSMDQGAYEQYF
TRBD1	TRBV19	CASSEDRGRPEQYF
.	TRBV19	CASSLTRTAMNTEAFF
.	TRBV19	CASSIPSPLYNEQFF